This record looks at one T cell receptor (beta chain) sequence and its context. Its antigen is still unknown. These data come from a study of T cell repertoires in cytomegalovirus infection. Overall study: Researchers turned to recently identified HLA-C-restricted CMV epitopes as well as well-studied HLA-B-restricted ones. An indication of both CMV infection and matching HLA type came from public TCR beta signatures.

TCRdb analysed the reads with MiXCR anew, one entry per CDR3 protein. Among some 920,000 distinct CDR3 sequences listed, roughly 31% were seen once. Trimming pared 7 bases from V and 7 bases from J, leaving 8 bases between. This CDR3 has 11 residues. Study-level points and caveats: HLA-C-restricted CMV-specific TCR beta clonotypes were dominant in the ex vivo response. The cumulative frequency of public TCR beta families identified carriers of CMV plus the relevant HLA.

The material was cultured CD8+ T cells from PBMCs, obtained from culture after CMV antigen stimulation. This receptor was identified in a human donor in good health (CMV status not recorded). Some clones in this sample may be carry-over from other donors' samples. The chain carries TRBV12-3 or TRBV12-4 and TRBJ2-4; D remains ambiguous. The CDR3 spells CASTLGNIQYF. The DNA for the CDR3 is TGTGCCAGCACCTTAGGGAACATTCAGTACTTC.